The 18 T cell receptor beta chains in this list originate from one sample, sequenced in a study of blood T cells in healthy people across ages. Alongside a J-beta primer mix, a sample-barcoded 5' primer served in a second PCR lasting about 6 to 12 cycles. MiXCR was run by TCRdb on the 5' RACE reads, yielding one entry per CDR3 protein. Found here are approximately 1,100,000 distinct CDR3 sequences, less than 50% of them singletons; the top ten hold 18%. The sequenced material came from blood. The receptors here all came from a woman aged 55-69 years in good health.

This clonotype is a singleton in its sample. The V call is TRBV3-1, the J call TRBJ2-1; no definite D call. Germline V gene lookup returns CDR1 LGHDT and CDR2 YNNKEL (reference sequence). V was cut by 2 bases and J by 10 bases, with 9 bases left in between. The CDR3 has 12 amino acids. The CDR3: CASSQLVEEQFF. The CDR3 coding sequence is TGTGCCAGCAGCCAACTAGTGGAAGAGCAGTTCTTC.

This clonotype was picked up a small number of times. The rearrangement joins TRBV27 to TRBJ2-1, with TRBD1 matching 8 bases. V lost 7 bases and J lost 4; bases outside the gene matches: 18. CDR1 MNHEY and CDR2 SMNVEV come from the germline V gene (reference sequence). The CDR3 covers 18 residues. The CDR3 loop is CASTFLLPDRGVYNEQFF. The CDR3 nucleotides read TGTGCCAGCACCTTCTTACTCCCCGACAGGGGAGTTTACAATGAGCAGTTCTTC.

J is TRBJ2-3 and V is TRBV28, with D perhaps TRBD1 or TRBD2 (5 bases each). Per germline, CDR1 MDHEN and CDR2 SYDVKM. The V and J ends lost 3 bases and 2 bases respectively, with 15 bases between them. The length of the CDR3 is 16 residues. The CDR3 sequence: CASSFPQVTTTDTQYF. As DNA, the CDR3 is TGTGCCAGCAGTTTCCCACAGGTGACTACCACAGATACGCAGTATTTT.

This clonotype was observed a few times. The CDR3 is CASSLSGADGYTF. The CDR3 nucleotides read TGTGCCAGCAGTTTATCAGGGGCGGATGGCTACACCTTC. The chain recombines TRBV27 with TRBJ1-2; D may be TRBD1 (5 bases). V shed 0 bases and J shed 6 bases, with 8 bases lying between them. The CDR3 runs 13 residues. Germline lookup yields CDR1 MNHEY and CDR2 SMNVEV (reference sequence).

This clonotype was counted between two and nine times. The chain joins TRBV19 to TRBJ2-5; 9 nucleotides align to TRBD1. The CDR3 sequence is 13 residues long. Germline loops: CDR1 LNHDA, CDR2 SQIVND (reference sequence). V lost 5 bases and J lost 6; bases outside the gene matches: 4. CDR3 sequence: CASSPDRGQTQYF. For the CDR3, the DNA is TGTGCCAGTAGTCCGGACAGGGGTCAGACCCAGTACTTC.

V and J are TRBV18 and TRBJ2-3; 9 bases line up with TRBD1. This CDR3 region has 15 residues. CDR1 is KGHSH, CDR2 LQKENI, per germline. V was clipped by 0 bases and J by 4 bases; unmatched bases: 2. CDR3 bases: TGTGCCAGCTCACCACCCACAGGGGGCCCAGATACGCAGTATTTT. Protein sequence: CASSPPTGGPDTQYF.

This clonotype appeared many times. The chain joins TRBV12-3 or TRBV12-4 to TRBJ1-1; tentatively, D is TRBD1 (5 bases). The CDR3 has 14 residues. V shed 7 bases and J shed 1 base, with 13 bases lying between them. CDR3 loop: CASTQGQGNTEAFF. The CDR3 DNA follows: TGTGCCAGCACCCAGGGTCAGGGGAACACTGAAGCTTTCTTT.

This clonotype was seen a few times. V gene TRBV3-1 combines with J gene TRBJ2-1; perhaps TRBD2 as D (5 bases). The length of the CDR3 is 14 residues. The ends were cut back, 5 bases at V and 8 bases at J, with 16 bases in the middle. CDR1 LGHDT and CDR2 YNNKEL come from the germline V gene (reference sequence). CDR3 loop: CASSNGLAYDEQFF. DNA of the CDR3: TGTGCCAGCAGCAATGGACTGGCCTATGATGAGCAGTTCTTC.

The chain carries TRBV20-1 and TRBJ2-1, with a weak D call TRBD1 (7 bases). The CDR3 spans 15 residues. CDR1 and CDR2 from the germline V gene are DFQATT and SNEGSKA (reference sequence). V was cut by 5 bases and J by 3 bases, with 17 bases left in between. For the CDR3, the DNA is TGCAGTGCTGGAGGGACAGTTGGAGGCTACAATGAGCAGTTCTTC. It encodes CSAGGTVGGYNEQFF.

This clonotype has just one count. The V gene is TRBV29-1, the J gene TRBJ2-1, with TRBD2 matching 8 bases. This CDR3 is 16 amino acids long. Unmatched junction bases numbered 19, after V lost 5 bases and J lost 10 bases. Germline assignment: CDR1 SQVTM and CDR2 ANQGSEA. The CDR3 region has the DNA TGCAGCGTTCTTAAACTAGCGGCCACAAACGTCTACGAGCAGTTCTTC. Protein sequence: CSVLKLAATNVYEQFF.

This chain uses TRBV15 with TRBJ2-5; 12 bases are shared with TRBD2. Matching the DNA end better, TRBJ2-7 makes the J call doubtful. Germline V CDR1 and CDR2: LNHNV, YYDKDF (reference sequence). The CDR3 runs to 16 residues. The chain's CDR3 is CATSGPTSGRRYEQYF. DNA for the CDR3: TGTGCCACCAGCGGTCCGACTAGCGGGAGAAGATACGAGCAGTACTTC.

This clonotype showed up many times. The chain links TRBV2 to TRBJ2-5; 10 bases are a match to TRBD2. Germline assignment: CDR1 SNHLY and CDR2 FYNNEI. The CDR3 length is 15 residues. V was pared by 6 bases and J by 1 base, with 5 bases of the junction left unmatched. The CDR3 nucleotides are TGTGCCAGCAGATACTCTAGCGGGAGCCAAGAGACCCAGTACTTC. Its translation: CASRYSSGSQETQYF. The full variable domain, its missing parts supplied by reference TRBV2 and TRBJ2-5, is EPEVTQTPSHQVTQMGQEVILRCVPISNHLYFYWYRQILGQKVEFLVSFYNNEISEKSEIFDDQFSVERPDGSNFTLKIRSTKLEDSAMYFCASRYSSGSQETQYFGPGTRLLVL.

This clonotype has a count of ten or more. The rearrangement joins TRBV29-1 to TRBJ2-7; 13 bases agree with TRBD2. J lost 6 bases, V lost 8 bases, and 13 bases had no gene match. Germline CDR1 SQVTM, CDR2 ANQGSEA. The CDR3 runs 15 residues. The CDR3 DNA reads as TGCAGCACTAGGACTAGCGGGAGAAGAGGTAGCGAGCAGTACTTC. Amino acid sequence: CSTRTSGRRGSEQYF.

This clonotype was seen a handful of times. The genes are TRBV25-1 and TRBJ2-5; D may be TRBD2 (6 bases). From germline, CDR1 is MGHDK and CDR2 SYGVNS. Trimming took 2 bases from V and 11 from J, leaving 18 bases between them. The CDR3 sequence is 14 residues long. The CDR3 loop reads CASSEPRGTNEQYF. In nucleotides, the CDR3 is TGTGCCAGCAGTGAACCCCGCGGGACCAATGAGCAGTACTTC.

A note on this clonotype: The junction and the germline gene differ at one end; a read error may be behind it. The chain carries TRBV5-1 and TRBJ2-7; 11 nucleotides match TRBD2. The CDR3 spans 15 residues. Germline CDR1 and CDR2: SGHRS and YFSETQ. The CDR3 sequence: CTSSLTSGSSYEQYF. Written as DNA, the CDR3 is TGCACCAGCAGCTTAACTAGCGGGAGCTCCTACGAGCAGTACTTC.

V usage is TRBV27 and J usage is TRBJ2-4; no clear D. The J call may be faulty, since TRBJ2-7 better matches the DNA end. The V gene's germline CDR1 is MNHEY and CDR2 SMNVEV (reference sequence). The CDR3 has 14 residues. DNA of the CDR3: TGTGCCAGCAGTTTAAGGCCGGGTAGCCGCGAGCAGTACTTC. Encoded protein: CASSLRPGSREQYF.

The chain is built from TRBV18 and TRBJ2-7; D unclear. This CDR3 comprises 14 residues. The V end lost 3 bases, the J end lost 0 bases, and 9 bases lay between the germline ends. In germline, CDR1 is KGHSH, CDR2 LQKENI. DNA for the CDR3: TGTGCCAGCTCACCTAGCAGCCACTCCTACGAGCAGTACTTC. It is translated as CASSPSSHSYEQYF.

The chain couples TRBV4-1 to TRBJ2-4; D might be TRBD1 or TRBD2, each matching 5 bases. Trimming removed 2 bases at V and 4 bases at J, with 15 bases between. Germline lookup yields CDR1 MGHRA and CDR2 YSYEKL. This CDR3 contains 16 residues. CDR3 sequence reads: CASSQPNAGAKNIQYF. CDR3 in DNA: TGCGCCAGCAGCCAACCAAACGCCGGGGCGAAAAACATTCAGTACTTC.